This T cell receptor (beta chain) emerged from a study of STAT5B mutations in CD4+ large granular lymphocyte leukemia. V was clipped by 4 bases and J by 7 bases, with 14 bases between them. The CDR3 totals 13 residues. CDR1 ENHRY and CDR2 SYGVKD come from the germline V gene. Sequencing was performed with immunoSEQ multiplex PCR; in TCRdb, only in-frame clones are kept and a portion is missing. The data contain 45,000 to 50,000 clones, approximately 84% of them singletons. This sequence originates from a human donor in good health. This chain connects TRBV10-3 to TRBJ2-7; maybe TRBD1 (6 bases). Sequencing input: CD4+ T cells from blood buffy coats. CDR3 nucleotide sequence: TGTGCCATCAGTGGCCTACAGGGCGGAGAGCAGTACTTC. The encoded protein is CAISGLQGGEQYF.